This T cell receptor beta chain was captured by sequencing in a study of graft-versus-host responses after intestinal transplantation. Study summary: All recipients were transplanted with multivisceral, liver-intestinal, or isolated intestinal grafts. Tacrolimus and steroids were given for around three years to all recipients after anti-thymocyte globulin induction. Whole-study results and caveats: There were GvH clones found in recipient marrow, and some of them appeared first in ileum or blood. Graft-donor T cell macrochimerism in patients accompanied high graft-versus-host to host-versus-graft clonal ratios in allografts.

The germline gives CDR1 SEHNR, CDR2 FQNEAQ (reference sequence). Trimming took off 2 bases at V and 7 bases at J, with 11 bases between the two ends. This CDR3 is 14 amino acids long. The protocol was immunoSEQ multiplex PCR, while the TCRdb copy is restricted to in-frame clones and leaves out a portion. The profile shows more than 100,000 clones, approximately 92% of them singletons. A word on this clone: Its antigen is undetermined.

The chain recombines TRBV7-9 with TRBJ2-2; either TRBD1 or TRBD2 may fit D (5 bases each). The TCR originated in a human donor who received an intestinal transplant. This specimen consisted of unstimulated CD4+ T cells sorted from spleen or lymph node cells, obtained before intestinal transplant. The CDR3 loop is CASSLSREHGELFF. CDR3 nucleotide sequence: TGTGCCAGCAGCTTAAGCAGGGAGCACGGGGAGCTGTTTTTT.